The rows below give T cell receptor beta chains drawn from one sample of a study of cytomegalovirus exposure and HLA in healthy donors. Here immunoSEQ multiplex PCR was the method, and the copy in TCRdb shows in-frame clones only, minus some. The sample holds roughly 140,000 clones, roughly 76% seen once. Sequenced: PBMCs. These receptors were taken from a man aged 18 to 35 in good health and CMV-seronegative. Both conserved end residues are part of each CDR3. A D gene is named only where the DNA matches it firmly. Clone size is shown for a subset of rows, as once, few, many or a class of expanded clone.

v_call,clone_size,j_call,d_call,cdr3_nt,cdr3_aa
TRBV13,-,TRBJ2-4,-,TGTGCCAGCAGCTCCGAGCGGGCTGAAGCCAAAAACATTCAGTACTTC,CASSSERAEAKNIQYF
TRBV2,-,TRBJ2-2,TRBD2,TGTGCCAGCAGGGCTAGCGGGGGCAACACCGGGGAGCTGTTTTTT,CASRASGGNTGELFF
TRBV7-2,-,TRBJ1-4,TRBD1,TGTGCCAGCAGCCCAGGGACAGACTGCCGAGAAAAACTGTTTTTT,CASSPGTDCREKLFF
TRBV10-3,-,TRBJ2-5,-,TGTGCCACCCTAGGTGTGGGAGAGACCCAGTACTTC,CATLGVGETQYF
TRBV11-2,-,TRBJ2-7,TRBD1,TGTGCCAGCAGCTTATCCGGGACAGCCAACCCTTACGAGCAGTACTTC,CASSLSGTANPYEQYF
TRBV27,few,TRBJ2-5,TRBD2,TGTGCCAGCAGTTTAGCCGGGACTAGCGGAGAGACCCAGTACTTC,CASSLAGTSGETQYF
TRBV7-3,few,TRBJ1-1,TRBD1,TGTGCCAGCAGCTTAGAGCCGGCGTACAGGGGGATGAACACTGAAGCTTTCTTT,CASSLEPAYRGMNTEAFF
TRBV27,once,TRBJ1-4,TRBD1,TGTGCCAGCAGTGAAAGACAGGGTATTAATGAAAAACTGTTTTTT,CASSERQGINEKLFF
TRBV4-2,few,TRBJ1-1,TRBD1,TGTGCCAGCAGCCCCCCACAGGGGTCGGGCACTGAAGCTTTCTTT,CASSPPQGSGTEAFF
TRBV4-1,-,TRBJ1-1,TRBD1,TGCGCCAGCAGCCAAGAGGGACAGGGGGCCTACACTGAAGCTTTCTTT,CASSQEGQGAYTEAFF
TRBV6-4,few,TRBJ2-1,TRBD2,TGTGCCAGCAGTGAGGATCTAGCGGTCAATGAGCAGTTCTTC,CASSEDLAVNEQFF
TRBV28,-,TRBJ1-2,-,TGTGCCAGCAGTTTTGGTTTGGGGGCGCCTAACTATGGCTACACCTTC,CASSFGLGAPNYGYTF
TRBV7-8,once,TRBJ1-4,-,TGTGCCAGCAGCTTAGGATTTGGGTCCCAGGGTCGACGGGAAAAACTGTTTTTT,CASSLGFGSQGRREKLFF
TRBV19,-,TRBJ1-1,TRBD1,TGTGCCAGTAGTATAGTTGCAGGGGGCGCGAACACTGAAGCTTTCTTT,CASSIVAGGANTEAFF
TRBV28,-,TRBJ2-7,-,TGTGCCAGCAGTTCAGGGGCTACTAGCTACGAGCAGTACTTC,CASSSGATSYEQYF
TRBV7-3,-,TRBJ2-3,TRBD2,TGTGCCAGCAGCTCGGGACGGGGGGCAGATACGCAGTATTTT,CASSSGRGADTQYF
TRBV6-6,-,TRBJ1-5,TRBD1,TGTGCCAGCAGATCAGGTCGGACAGGGTCAGACCAGCCCCAGCATTTT,CASRSGRTGSDQPQHF
TRBV19,once,TRBJ1-3,TRBD1,TGTGCCAGTACCCCGGGACAGGGCGCGGCTGGAAACACCATATATTTT,CASTPGQGAAGNTIYF
TRBV27,once,TRBJ2-3,-,TGTGCCAGCAGTTTATTACGGGCAGGGTACACAGATACGCAGTATTTT,CASSLLRAGYTDTQYF
TRBV25-1,-,TRBJ1-2,-,TGTGCCAGCAGTGAAGGGCCGGTGAAGTATGGCTACACCTTC,CASSEGPVKYGYTF
TRBV7-9,-,TRBJ1-1,-,TGTGCCAGCAGTCCCTGGAGGACAGTAGAACTTACTGAAGCTTTCTTT,CASSPWRTVELTEAFF
TRBV11-2,-,TRBJ2-6,-,TGTGCCAGCAGCTCCCCCCTCGGCTCTGGGGCCAACGTCCTGACTTTC,CASSSPLGSGANVLTF
TRBV11-2,-,TRBJ2-5,-,TGTGCCAGCAGCTTAGTACCAGGGGTCGGGGAGACCCAGTACTTC,CASSLVPGVGETQYF
TRBV30,-,TRBJ1-4,TRBD1,TGTGCCTGGAGTGGCCCCGGGACAGCCACACATAATGAAAAACTGTTTTTT,CAWSGPGTATHNEKLFF
TRBV6-6,few,TRBJ2-7,TRBD1,TGTGCCGCCGGGCAGGGGGATAGCCTCTACGAGCAGTACTTC,CAAGQGDSLYEQYF
TRBV7-9,once,TRBJ2-3,TRBD1,TGTGCCAGCAGCTCGGGACAGCGCACAGATACGCAGTATTTT,CASSSGQRTDTQYF
TRBV13,-,TRBJ1-4,-,TGTGCCAGCAGCTTAGGTCCTGAGTCAGGGACAAGACTGTTTTTT,CASSLGPESGTRLFF
TRBV4-1,-,TRBJ1-3,TRBD1,TGCGCCAGCAGCCCCGGACAGGGGGCTTCTGGAAACACCATATATTTT,CASSPGQGASGNTIYF
TRBV7-9,few,TRBJ1-5,-,TGTGCCAGCAGCTTAACAGATCAGCCCCAGCATTTT,CASSLTDQPQHF
TRBV6-6,-,TRBJ1-6,-,TGTGCCAGCAGTCCGACAGGAAATTCACCCCTCCACTTT,CASSPTGNSPLHF
TRBV5-1,-,TRBJ1-3,-,TGCGCCAGCAGCTTGGGGGACACTGGAAACACCATATATTTT,CASSLGDTGNTIYF
TRBV9,-,TRBJ1-5,TRBD1,TGTGCCAGCAGCGTTGTTTTGGGGACAGCGAGAGGTCAGCCCCAGCATTTT,CASSVVLGTARGQPQHF
TRBV29-1,-,TRBJ2-7,-,TGCAGCGTTGAAGATCCGGGAAGATTTTACGAGCAGTACTTC,CSVEDPGRFYEQYF
TRBV7-2,-,TRBJ2-7,TRBD1,TGTGCCAGCAGCTTACCCCGGACAGGGAACGAGCAGTACTTC,CASSLPRTGNEQYF
TRBV5-1,-,TRBJ2-1,TRBD2,TGCGCCAGCAGCCCCACTAGCGGGGGGGATAATGAGCAGTTCTTC,CASSPTSGGDNEQFF
TRBV5-1,-,TRBJ2-2,-,TGCGCCAGCAGCTTGGGGGAGTTAACCGGGGAGCTGTTTTTT,CASSLGELTGELFF
TRBV4-2,-,TRBJ2-7,TRBD2,TGTGCCAGCAGCCGTACCGGGACTAGCGGGGTCTCCTACGAGCAGTACTTC,CASSRTGTSGVSYEQYF